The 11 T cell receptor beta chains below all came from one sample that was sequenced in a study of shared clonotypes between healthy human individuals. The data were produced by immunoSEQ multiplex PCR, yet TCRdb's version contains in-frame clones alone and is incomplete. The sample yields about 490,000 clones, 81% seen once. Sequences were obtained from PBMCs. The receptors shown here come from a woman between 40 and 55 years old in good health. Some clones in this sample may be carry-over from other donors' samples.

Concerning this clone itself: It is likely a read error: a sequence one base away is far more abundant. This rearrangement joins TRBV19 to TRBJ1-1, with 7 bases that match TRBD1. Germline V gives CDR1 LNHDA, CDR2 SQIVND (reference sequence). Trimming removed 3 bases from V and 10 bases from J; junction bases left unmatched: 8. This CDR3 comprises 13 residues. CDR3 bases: TGTGCCAGTAGTATCGGGACAGTCACCCGAGCTTTCTTT. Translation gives CASSIGTVTRAFF.

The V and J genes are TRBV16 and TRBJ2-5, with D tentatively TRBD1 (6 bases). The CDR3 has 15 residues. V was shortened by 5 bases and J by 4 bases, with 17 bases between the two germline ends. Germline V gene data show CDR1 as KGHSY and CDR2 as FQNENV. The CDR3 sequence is CASSRLAGAGETQYF. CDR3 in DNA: TGTGCCAGCAGCAGATTAGCAGGGGCCGGAGAGACCCAGTACTTC.

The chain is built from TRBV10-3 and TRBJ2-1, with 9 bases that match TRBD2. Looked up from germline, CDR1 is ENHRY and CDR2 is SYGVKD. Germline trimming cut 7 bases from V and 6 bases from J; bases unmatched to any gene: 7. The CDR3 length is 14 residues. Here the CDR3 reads CAITLAGIVNEQFF. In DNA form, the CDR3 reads TGTGCCATCACCCTAGCGGGAATAGTCAATGAGCAGTTCTTC.

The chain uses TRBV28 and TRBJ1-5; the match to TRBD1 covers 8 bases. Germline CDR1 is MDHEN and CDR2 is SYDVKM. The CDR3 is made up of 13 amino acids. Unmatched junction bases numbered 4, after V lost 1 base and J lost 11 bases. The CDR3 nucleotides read TGTGCCAGCAGTTTATCCTCACAGGGGGCCCAGCATTTT. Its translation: CASSLSSQGAQHF.

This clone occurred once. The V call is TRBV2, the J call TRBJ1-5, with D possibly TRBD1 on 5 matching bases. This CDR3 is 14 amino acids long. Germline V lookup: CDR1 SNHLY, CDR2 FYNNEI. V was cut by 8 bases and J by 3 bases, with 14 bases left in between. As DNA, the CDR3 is TGTGCCAGCGGTCGGGGGTATTCCAATCAGCCCCAGCATTTT. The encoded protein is CASGRGYSNQPQHF.

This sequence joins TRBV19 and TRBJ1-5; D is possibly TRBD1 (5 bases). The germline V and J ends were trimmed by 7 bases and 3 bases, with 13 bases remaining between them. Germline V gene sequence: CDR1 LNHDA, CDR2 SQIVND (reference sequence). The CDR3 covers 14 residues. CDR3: CASTATRVNQPQHF. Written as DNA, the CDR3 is TGTGCCAGTACTGCGACCAGGGTCAATCAGCCCCAGCATTTT.

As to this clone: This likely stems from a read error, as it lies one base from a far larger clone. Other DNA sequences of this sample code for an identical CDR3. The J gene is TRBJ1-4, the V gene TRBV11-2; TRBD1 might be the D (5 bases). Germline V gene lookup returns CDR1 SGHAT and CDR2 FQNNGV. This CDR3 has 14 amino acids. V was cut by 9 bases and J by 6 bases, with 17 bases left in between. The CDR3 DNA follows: TGTGCCAGTAGCGCCCAGGGAGGACATGAAAAACTGTTTTTT. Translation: CASSAQGGHEKLFF. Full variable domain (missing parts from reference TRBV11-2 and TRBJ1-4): EAGVAQSPRYKIIEKRQSVAFWCNPISGHATLYWYQQILGQGPKLLIQFQNNGVVDDSQLPKDRFSAERLKGVDSTLKIQPAKLEDSAVYLCASSAQGGHEKLFFGSGTQLSVL.

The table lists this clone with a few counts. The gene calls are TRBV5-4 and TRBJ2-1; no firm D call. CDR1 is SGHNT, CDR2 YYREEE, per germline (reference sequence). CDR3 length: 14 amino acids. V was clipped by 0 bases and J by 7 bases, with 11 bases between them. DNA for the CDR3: TGTGCCAGCAGCTTGGCGAGGAGTTTAAATGAGCAGTTCTTC. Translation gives CASSLARSLNEQFF.

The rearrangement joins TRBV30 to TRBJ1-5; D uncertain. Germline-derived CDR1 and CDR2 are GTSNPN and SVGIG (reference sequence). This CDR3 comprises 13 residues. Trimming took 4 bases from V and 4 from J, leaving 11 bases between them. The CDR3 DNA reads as TGTGCCTGGACGGCCAGAACTAATCAGCCCCAGCATTTT. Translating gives CAWTARTNQPQHF.

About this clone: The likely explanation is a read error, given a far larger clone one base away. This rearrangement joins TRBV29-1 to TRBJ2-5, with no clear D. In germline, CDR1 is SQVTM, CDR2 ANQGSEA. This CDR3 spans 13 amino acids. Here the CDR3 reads CSVGYQIQETKYF. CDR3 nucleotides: TGCAGCGTTGGTTATCAAATCCAAGAGACCAAGTACTTC.

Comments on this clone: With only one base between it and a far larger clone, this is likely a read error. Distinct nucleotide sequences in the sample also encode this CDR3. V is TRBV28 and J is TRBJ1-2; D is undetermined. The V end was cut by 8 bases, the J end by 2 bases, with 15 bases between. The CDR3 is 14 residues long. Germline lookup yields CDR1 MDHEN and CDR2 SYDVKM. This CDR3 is CASYSGTPNYGYTF. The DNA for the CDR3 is TGTGCCAGCTATTCCGGAACGCCGAACTATGGCTACACCTTC.